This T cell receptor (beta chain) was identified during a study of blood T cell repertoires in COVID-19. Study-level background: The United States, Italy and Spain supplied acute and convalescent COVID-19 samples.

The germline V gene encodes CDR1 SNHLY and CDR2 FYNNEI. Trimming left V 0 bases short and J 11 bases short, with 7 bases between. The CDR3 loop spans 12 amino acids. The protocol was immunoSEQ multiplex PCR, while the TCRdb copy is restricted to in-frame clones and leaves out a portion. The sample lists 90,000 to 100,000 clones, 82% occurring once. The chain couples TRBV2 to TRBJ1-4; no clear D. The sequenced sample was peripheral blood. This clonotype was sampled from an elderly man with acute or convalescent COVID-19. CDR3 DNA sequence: TGTGCCAGCAGTGAAGCGCTAACGAAACTGTTTTTT. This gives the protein CASSEALTKLFF.